The rows below give T cell receptor beta chains drawn from one sample of a study of identical twins. TCRdb reprocessed the 5' RACE reads with MiXCR, giving one entry per CDR3 protein. In the table there are some 500,000 distinct CDR3 sequences, more than 9% of which are singletons. The same data also went into a second study, on yellow fever vaccine responses in identical twins.

The specimen was PBMCs. The receptor source for this set is a woman aged 18-29 years in good health. CDR3s include the opening cysteine and the closing phenylalanine or tryptophan. The D gene is left open where the match is weak. Clone sizes are given selectively: once, few, many, or a class where the clone is expanded.

j_gene: TRBJ2-5; abundance: -; v_gene: TRBV3-1; d_gene: -; CDR3nt: TGTGCCAGCAGCCAAGGGGGTTCCCAAGAGACCCAGTACTTC; CDR3aa: CASSQGGSQETQYF
j_gene: TRBJ2-3; abundance: many; v_gene: TRBV24-1; d_gene: TRBD1; CDR3nt: TGTGCCACCAGTGTTCCCGGACAGGAGAAGGATACGCAGTATTTT; CDR3aa: CATSVPGQEKDTQYF
j_gene: TRBJ2-3; abundance: -; v_gene: TRBV9; d_gene: -; CDR3nt: TGTGCCAGCAGCGTAGTCGACACAGATACGCAGTATTTT; CDR3aa: CASSVVDTDTQYF
j_gene: TRBJ2-1; abundance: many; v_gene: TRBV6-1; d_gene: TRBD2; CDR3nt: TGTGCCAGCAGCCCACGATATTCCCCCGGGACTAGCGGGGTCTATGAGCAGTTCTTC; CDR3aa: CASSPRYSPGTSGVYEQFF
j_gene: TRBJ2-7; abundance: few; v_gene: TRBV20-1; d_gene: TRBD2; CDR3nt: TGCAGTGCTATTGCGGGAGGGTTCTACGAGCAGTACTTC; CDR3aa: CSAIAGGFYEQYF
j_gene: TRBJ2-1; abundance: -; v_gene: TRBV7-9; d_gene: TRBD1; CDR3nt: TGTGCCAGCAGCCGGCGGACAGGGCTCAATGAGCAGTTCTTC; CDR3aa: CASSRRTGLNEQFF
j_gene: TRBJ2-5; abundance: few; v_gene: TRBV5-4; d_gene: -; CDR3nt: TGTGCCAGCAGCTTACCGTCCGGCCAAGAGACCCAGTACTTC; CDR3aa: CASSLPSGQETQYF
j_gene: TRBJ2-5; abundance: many; v_gene: TRBV5-1; d_gene: -; CDR3nt: TGCGCCAGCAGCCCCGCGACAGCTCCGGGGGAGACCCAGTACTTC; CDR3aa: CASSPATAPGETQYF
j_gene: TRBJ2-1; abundance: -; v_gene: TRBV11-2; d_gene: -; CDR3nt: TGTGCCAGCAGCTTAGATCGGAACAATGAGCAGTTCTTC; CDR3aa: CASSLDRNNEQFF
j_gene: TRBJ1-1; abundance: -; v_gene: TRBV7-2; d_gene: -; CDR3nt: TGTGCCAGCAGCCCAAGCTATCCCGCTACCAACACTGAAGCTTTCTTT; CDR3aa: CASSPSYPATNTEAFF
j_gene: TRBJ2-3; abundance: -; v_gene: TRBV5-1; d_gene: -; CDR3nt: TGCGCCAGCAGCTTGACAGCGGGCTCAGATACGCAGTATTTT; CDR3aa: CASSLTAGSDTQYF
j_gene: TRBJ1-6; abundance: few; v_gene: TRBV6-8; d_gene: -; CDR3nt: TGTGCCAGCATTTCCGGCACAGAGATTACCTTGGCCTATAATTCACCCCTCCACTTT; CDR3aa: CASISGTEITLAYNSPLHF
j_gene: TRBJ2-3; abundance: few; v_gene: TRBV12-3/TRBV12-4; d_gene: -; CDR3nt: TGTGCCAGCCGCGAGACCGCCGATACGCAGTATTTT; CDR3aa: CASRETADTQYF
j_gene: TRBJ1-2; abundance: many; v_gene: TRBV27; d_gene: -; CDR3nt: TGTGCCAGCAGTTTATCCCGACTTGGGGGTGTCTATGGCTACACCTTC; CDR3aa: CASSLSRLGGVYGYTF
j_gene: TRBJ2-2; abundance: few; v_gene: TRBV7-8; d_gene: -; CDR3nt: TGTGCCAGCAGCGGGAGCTCTAGCGAGATAAACACCGGGGAGCTGTTTTTT; CDR3aa: CASSGSSSEINTGELFF
j_gene: TRBJ2-3; abundance: many; v_gene: TRBV3-1; d_gene: -; CDR3nt: TGTGCCAGCAGCCGGGCGTACACAGATACGCAGTATTTT; CDR3aa: CASSRAYTDTQYF
j_gene: TRBJ2-4; abundance: many; v_gene: TRBV5-1; d_gene: TRBD1; CDR3nt: TGCGCCAGCAGCTTAGCAGGAGGAGGGACAGGGGGTACCAAAAACATTCAGTACTTC; CDR3aa: CASSLAGGGTGGTKNIQYF
j_gene: TRBJ1-3; abundance: -; v_gene: TRBV25-1; d_gene: -; CDR3nt: TGTGCCAGCAGTGAATTTAGGCAGTTCTCTGGAAACACCATATATTTT; CDR3aa: CASSEFRQFSGNTIYF
j_gene: TRBJ2-7; abundance: -; v_gene: TRBV7-7; d_gene: -; CDR3nt: TGTGCTAGCAGCTTAGCGCTGCAGGCCGAGCAGTACTTC; CDR3aa: CASSLALQAEQYF
j_gene: TRBJ1-1; abundance: -; v_gene: TRBV2; d_gene: -; CDR3nt: TGTGCCAGCAGTGTAAACGGGCCCGGTGAAGCTTTCTTT; CDR3aa: CASSVNGPGEAFF
j_gene: TRBJ1-6; abundance: few; v_gene: TRBV5-1; d_gene: -; CDR3nt: TGCGCCAGCAGCTTCGACACGGGTTATAATTCACCCCTCCACTTT; CDR3aa: CASSFDTGYNSPLHF
j_gene: TRBJ1-6; abundance: -; v_gene: TRBV5-1; d_gene: -; CDR3nt: TGCGCCAGCAGCTCGCCGGGCCCTAATTCACCCCTCCACTTT; CDR3aa: CASSSPGPNSPLHF
j_gene: TRBJ2-1; abundance: many; v_gene: TRBV29-1; d_gene: -; CDR3nt: TGCAGCGTTGAAAGTCTAACAGACAATGAGCAGTTCTTC; CDR3aa: CSVESLTDNEQFF
j_gene: TRBJ2-7; abundance: few; v_gene: TRBV6-5; d_gene: -; CDR3nt: TGTGCCAGCAGTTACTCGGTGTGGGGACTCTCCTACGAGCAGTACTTC; CDR3aa: CASSYSVWGLSYEQYF
j_gene: TRBJ2-1; abundance: few; v_gene: TRBV4-2; d_gene: TRBD2; CDR3nt: TGTGCCAGCAGCCAAGATCCGGTAGCGGGGACTGTACACAATGAGCAGTTCTTC; CDR3aa: CASSQDPVAGTVHNEQFF
j_gene: TRBJ2-3; abundance: -; v_gene: TRBV7-2; d_gene: TRBD1; CDR3nt: TGTGCCAGCAGCTTAATTGGGCAGGGGGCTACTTCAGATACGCAGTATTTT; CDR3aa: CASSLIGQGATSDTQYF
j_gene: TRBJ2-2; abundance: few; v_gene: TRBV6-1; d_gene: TRBD1; CDR3nt: TGTGCCAGCAAGGGGGGACAGGGAACCGGGGAGCTGTTTTTT; CDR3aa: CASKGGQGTGELFF
j_gene: TRBJ2-7; abundance: many; v_gene: TRBV4-2; d_gene: TRBD1; CDR3nt: TGTGCCAGCAGCGTGGGACAGGGTCTCCTTTGGGAGCAGTACTTC; CDR3aa: CASSVGQGLLWEQYF
j_gene: TRBJ2-7; abundance: many; v_gene: TRBV10-3; d_gene: TRBD2; CDR3nt: TGTGCCATCAGTGAGTCAACTAGCGTAACCTACGAGCAGTACTTC; CDR3aa: CAISESTSVTYEQYF
j_gene: TRBJ1-5; abundance: -; v_gene: TRBV7-2; d_gene: -; CDR3nt: TGTGCCAGCAGCACCCAGGGTAACAATCAGCCCCAGCATTTT; CDR3aa: CASSTQGNNQPQHF
j_gene: TRBJ2-3; abundance: many; v_gene: TRBV12-3/TRBV12-4; d_gene: -; CDR3nt: TGTGCCAGCAGTGCCCGGATAGTGGCAGATACGCAGTATTTT; CDR3aa: CASSARIVADTQYF
j_gene: TRBJ1-1; abundance: -; v_gene: TRBV27; d_gene: -; CDR3nt: TGTGCCAGCAGTTGGGCTACGGACACTGAAGCTTTCTTT; CDR3aa: CASSWATDTEAFF
j_gene: TRBJ2-7; abundance: few; v_gene: TRBV6-5; d_gene: -; CDR3nt: TGTGCCAGCACTTATCCCGGGACACCGGAGGAGTTATCCTACGAGCAGTACTTC; CDR3aa: CASTYPGTPEELSYEQYF
j_gene: TRBJ2-5; abundance: -; v_gene: TRBV4-3; d_gene: TRBD2; CDR3nt: TGCGCCAGCAGCCAAGATAGGGGTAGCGGGAGAGCGAAAGAGACCCAGTACTTC; CDR3aa: CASSQDRGSGRAKETQYF
j_gene: TRBJ2-1; abundance: -; v_gene: TRBV5-1; d_gene: -; CDR3nt: TGCGCCAGCGCGGCTCTGCCCAAGTACAATGAGCAGTTCTTC; CDR3aa: CASAALPKYNEQFF
j_gene: TRBJ2-2; abundance: few; v_gene: TRBV12-3/TRBV12-4; d_gene: TRBD2; CDR3nt: TGTGCCAGCAGTAACCTAGCGGGGGTTGGCACCGGGGAGCTGTTTTTT; CDR3aa: CASSNLAGVGTGELFF
j_gene: TRBJ2-3; abundance: many; v_gene: TRBV10-3; d_gene: -; CDR3nt: TGTGCCACCTCCCAGGCAGATACGCAGTATTTT; CDR3aa: CATSQADTQYF